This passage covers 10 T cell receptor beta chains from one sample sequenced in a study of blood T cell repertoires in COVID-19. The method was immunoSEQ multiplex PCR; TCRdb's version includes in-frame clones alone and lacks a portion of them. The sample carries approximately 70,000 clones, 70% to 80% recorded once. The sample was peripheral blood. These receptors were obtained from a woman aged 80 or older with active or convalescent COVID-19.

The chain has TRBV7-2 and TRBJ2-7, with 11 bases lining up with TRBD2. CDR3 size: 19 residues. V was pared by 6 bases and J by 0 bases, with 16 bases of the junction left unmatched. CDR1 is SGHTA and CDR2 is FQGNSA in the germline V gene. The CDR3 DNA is TGTGCCAGCAGTTTAACCTCTGGACTAGCGGGCCGATTCTCCTACGAGCAGTACTTC. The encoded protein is CASSLTSGLAGRFSYEQYF.

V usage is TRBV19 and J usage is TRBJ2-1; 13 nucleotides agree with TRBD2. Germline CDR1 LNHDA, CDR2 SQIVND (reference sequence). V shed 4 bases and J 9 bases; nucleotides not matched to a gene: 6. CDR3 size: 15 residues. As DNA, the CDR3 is TGTGCCAGTAGTACCTCGGGACTAGCGGGACTTGAGCAGTTCTTC. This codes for CASSTSGLAGLEQFF.

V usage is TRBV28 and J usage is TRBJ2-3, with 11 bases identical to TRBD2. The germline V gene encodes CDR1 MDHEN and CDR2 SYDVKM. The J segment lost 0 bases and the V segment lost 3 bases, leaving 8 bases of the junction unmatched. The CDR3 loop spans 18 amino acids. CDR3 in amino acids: CASSFPLAGGTSTDTQYF. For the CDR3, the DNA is TGTGCCAGCAGTTTCCCGCTAGCGGGGGGAACTAGCACAGATACGCAGTATTTT.

The CDR3 loop is CASSLAGAMNTEAFF. The CDR3 region has the DNA TGCGCCAGCAGCCTAGCTGGGGCCATGAACACTGAAGCTTTCTTT. The chain is built from TRBV4-1 and TRBJ1-1; D may be TRBD1 (5 bases). CDR3 size: 15 residues. V was shortened by 4 bases and J by 0 bases, with 12 bases between the two germline ends. Germline loops: CDR1 MGHRA, CDR2 YSYEKL.

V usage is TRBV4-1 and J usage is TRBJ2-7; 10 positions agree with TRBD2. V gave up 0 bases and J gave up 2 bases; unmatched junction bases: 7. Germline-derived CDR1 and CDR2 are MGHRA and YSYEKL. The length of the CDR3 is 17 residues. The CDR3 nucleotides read TGCGCCAGCAGCCAAGATTTCCCTAGCGGGGGAACCTACGAGCAGTACTTC. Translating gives CASSQDFPSGGTYEQYF.

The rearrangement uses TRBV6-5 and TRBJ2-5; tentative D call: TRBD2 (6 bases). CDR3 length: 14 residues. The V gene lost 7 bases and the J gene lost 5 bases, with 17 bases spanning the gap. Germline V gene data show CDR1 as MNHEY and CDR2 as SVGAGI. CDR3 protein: CASTRSGVSETQYF. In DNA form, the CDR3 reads TGTGCCAGCACTCGCTCGGGAGTATCGGAGACCCAGTACTTC.

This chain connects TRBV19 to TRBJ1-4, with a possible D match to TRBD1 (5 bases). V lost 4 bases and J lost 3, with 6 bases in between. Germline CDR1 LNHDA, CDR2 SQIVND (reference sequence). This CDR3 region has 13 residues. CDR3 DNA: TGTGCCAGTAGTACCAGGGCTAATGAAAAACTGTTTTTT. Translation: CASSTRANEKLFF. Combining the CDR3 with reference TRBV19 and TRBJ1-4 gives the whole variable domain DGGITQSPKYLFRKEGQNVTLSCEQNLNHDAMYWYRQDPGQGLRLIYYSQIVNDFQKGDIAEGYSVSREKKESFPLTVTSAQKNPTAFYLCASSTRANEKLFFGSGTQLSVL.

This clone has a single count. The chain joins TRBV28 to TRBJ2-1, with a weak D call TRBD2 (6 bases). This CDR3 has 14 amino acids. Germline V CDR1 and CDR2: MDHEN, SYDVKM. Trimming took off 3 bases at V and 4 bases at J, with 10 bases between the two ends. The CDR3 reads CASSLDYPYNEQFF. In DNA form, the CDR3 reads TGTGCCAGCAGTTTGGACTATCCGTACAATGAGCAGTTCTTC.

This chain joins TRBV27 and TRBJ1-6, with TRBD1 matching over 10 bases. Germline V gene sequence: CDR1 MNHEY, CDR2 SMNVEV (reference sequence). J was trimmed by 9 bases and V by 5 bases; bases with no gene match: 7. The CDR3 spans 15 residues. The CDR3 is CASSPGTGAGSPLHF. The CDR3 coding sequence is TGTGCCAGCAGTCCTGGGACAGGGGCTGGTTCACCCCTCCACTTT.

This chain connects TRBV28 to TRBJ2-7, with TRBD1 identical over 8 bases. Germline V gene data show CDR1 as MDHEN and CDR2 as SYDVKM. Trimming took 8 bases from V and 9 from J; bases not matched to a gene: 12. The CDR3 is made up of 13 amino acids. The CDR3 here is CASLRAGGIGQYF. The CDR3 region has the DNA TGTGCCAGCCTTAGAGCAGGGGGCATCGGGCAGTACTTC.